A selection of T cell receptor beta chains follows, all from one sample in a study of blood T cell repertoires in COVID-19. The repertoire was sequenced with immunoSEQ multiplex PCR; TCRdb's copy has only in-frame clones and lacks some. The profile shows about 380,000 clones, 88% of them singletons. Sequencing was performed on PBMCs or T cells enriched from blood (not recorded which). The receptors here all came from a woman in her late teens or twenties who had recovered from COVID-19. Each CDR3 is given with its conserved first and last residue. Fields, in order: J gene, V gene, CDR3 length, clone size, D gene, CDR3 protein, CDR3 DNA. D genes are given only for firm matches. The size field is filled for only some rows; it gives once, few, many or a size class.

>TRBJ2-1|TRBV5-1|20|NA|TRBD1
CASSLSWGQGSEGRRNEQFF
TGCGCCAGCAGCTTGTCGTGGGGACAGGGGTCAGAGGGAAGAAGAAATGAGCAGTTCTTC
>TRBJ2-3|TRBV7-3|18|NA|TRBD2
CASSLMHQTSGGAYTQYF
TGTGCCAGCAGCTTAATGCACCAGACTAGCGGGGGGGCCTATACGCAGTATTTT
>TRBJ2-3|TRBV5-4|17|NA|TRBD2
CASSLGLAGGFTDTQYF
TGTGCCAGCAGCCTAGGACTAGCGGGGGGCTTCACAGATACGCAGTATTTT
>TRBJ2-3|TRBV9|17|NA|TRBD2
CASSVVGASGVSDTQYF
TGTGCCAGCAGCGTAGTGGGGGCTAGCGGGGTGTCAGATACGCAGTATTTT
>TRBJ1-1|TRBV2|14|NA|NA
CASSDAGLNTEAFF
TGTGCCAGCAGTGACGCAGGTTTGAACACTGAAGCTTTCTTT
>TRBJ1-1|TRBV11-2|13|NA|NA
CASSIRVDTEAFF
TGTGCCAGCAGTATCCGGGTAGACACTGAAGCTTTCTTT
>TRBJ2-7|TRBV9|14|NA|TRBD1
CASSVGQGAYEQYF
TGTGCCAGCAGCGTGGGACAGGGGGCTTACGAGCAGTACTTC
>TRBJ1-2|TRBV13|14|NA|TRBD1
CASSSTDRVGGYTF
TGTGCCAGCAGCTCTACCGACAGGGTGGGTGGCTACACCTTC
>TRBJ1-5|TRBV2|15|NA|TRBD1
CASSVGTGGNQPQHF
TGTGCCAGCAGTGTTGGGACAGGGGGAAATCAGCCCCAGCATTTT
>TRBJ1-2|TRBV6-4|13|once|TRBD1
CASSEDRGFGYTF
TGTGCCAGCAGTGAGGACAGGGGGTTTGGCTACACCTTC
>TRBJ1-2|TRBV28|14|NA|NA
CASSLRTAYYGYTF
TGTGCCAGCAGCCTAAGGACAGCTTACTATGGCTACACCTTC
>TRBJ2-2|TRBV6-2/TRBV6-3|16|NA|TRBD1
CASSYPRGSNTGELFF
TGTGCCAGCAGTTATCCCAGGGGGTCGAACACCGGGGAGCTGTTTTTT
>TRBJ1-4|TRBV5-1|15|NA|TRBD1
CASSPGTGGGEKLFF
TGCGCCAGCAGCCCGGGGACAGGGGGTGGTGAAAAACTGTTTTTT
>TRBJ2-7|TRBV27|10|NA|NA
CASYGGKQYF
TGTGCCAGCTACGGCGGAAAGCAGTACTTC
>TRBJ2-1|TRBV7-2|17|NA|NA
CASSLALTVTSYNEQFF
TGTGCCAGCAGCTTAGCTCTGACAGTCACAAGCTACAATGAGCAGTTCTTC
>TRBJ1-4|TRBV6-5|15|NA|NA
CASSYRGIPNEKLFF
TGTGCCAGCAGTTACCGGGGGATTCCTAATGAAAAACTGTTTTTT
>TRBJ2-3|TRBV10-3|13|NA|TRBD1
CALQGAETDTQYF
TGTGCCTTACAGGGGGCAGAAACAGATACGCAGTATTTT
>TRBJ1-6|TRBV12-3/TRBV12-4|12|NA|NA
CASSSRGSPLHF
TGTGCCAGCAGCAGCAGGGGTTCACCCCTCCACTTT
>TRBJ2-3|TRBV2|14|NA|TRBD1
CASRPDRGADTQYF
TGTGCCAGCAGACCGGACAGGGGGGCAGATACGCAGTATTTT
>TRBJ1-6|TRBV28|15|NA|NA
CASSGGEKGNSPLHF
TGTGCCAGCAGTGGGGGGGAGAAGGGTAATTCACCCCTCCACTTT
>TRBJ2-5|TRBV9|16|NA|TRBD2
CASSVTPWLAEETQYF
TGTGCCAGCAGCGTAACCCCGTGGCTAGCGGAAGAGACCCAGTACTTC
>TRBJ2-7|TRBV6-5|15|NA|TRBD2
CASRFSGALMYEQYF
TGTGCCAGCAGGTTTAGCGGGGCCCTAATGTACGAGCAGTACTTC
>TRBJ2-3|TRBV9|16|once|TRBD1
CASSGGQGASTDTQYF
TGTGCCAGCAGCGGCGGACAGGGGGCTAGCACAGATACGCAGTATTTT
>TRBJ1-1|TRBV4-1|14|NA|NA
CASSLQGSHTEAFF
TGCGCCAGCAGCCTACAGGGAAGTCACACTGAAGCTTTCTTT
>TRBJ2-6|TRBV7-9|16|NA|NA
CASSLARSGGANVLTF
TGTGCCAGCAGCTTAGCGCGTTCCGGGGGGGCCAACGTCCTGACTTTC
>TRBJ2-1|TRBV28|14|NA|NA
CASSPGGQYNEQFF
TGTGCCAGCAGTCCAGGAGGACAGTACAATGAGCAGTTCTTC
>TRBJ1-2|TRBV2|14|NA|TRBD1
CASSGTGANYGYTF
TGTGCCAGCAGTGGGACAGGAGCCAACTATGGCTACACCTTC
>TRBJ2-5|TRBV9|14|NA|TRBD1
CASSFRDRAETQYF
TGTGCCAGCAGCTTCCGGGACAGGGCAGAGACCCAGTACTTC
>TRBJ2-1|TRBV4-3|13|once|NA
CASSQDNFNEQFF
TGCGCCAGCAGCCAAGATAACTTCAATGAGCAGTTCTTC
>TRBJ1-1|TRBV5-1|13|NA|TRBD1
CASSPQGGGEAFF
TGCGCCAGCAGCCCTCAGGGGGGCGGTGAAGCTTTCTTT
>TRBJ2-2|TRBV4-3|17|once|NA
CASSQAATGTYTGELFF
TGCGCCAGCAGCCAAGCCGCAACAGGGACGTATACCGGGGAGCTGTTTTTT
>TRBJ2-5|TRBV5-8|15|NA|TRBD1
CASSLAIGQGETQYF
TGTGCCAGCAGCTTGGCGATAGGACAGGGAGAGACCCAGTACTTC
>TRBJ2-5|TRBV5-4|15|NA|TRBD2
CASSTPSGGRETQYF
TGTGCCAGCAGCACGCCTAGCGGGGGAAGAGAGACCCAGTACTTC
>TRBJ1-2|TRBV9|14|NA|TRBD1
CASSRQGIAYGYTF
TGTGCCAGCAGCCGACAGGGTATCGCCTATGGCTACACCTTC
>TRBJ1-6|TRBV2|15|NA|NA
CASTDQGQGGSPLHF
TGTGCCAGCACGGACCAGGGGCAGGGTGGTTCACCCCTCCACTTT
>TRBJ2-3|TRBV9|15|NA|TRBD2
CASSLGLAGTDTQYF
TGTGCCAGCAGCTTGGGACTAGCGGGCACAGATACGCAGTATTTT
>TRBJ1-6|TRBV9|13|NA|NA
CASSVAGETPLHF
TGTGCCAGCAGCGTTGCCGGGGAGACACCCCTCCACTTT
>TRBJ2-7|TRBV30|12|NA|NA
CAWSRSASEQYF
TGTGCCTGGAGTCGCTCTGCGTCCGAGCAGTACTTC
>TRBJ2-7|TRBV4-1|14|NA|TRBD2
CASSPRGGAYEQYF
TGCGCCAGCAGCCCACGGGGGGGAGCCTACGAGCAGTACTTC
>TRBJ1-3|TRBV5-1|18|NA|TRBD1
CASSSTVAGGPSGNTIYF
TGCGCCAGCAGCTCAACCGTGGCAGGGGGCCCATCTGGAAACACCATATATTTT
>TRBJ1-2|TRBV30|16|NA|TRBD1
CAWSITRQGAHYGYTF
TGTGCCTGGAGCATAACCCGACAGGGGGCCCACTATGGCTACACCTTC
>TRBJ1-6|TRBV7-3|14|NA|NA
CASSLGTADSPLHF
TGTGCCAGCAGCTTAGGTACAGCCGATTCACCCCTCCACTTT
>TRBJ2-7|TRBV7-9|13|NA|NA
CASSSVSSYEQYF
TGTGCCAGCAGCTCAGTCAGTTCCTACGAGCAGTACTTC
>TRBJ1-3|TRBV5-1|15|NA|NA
CASSPTELSGNTIYF
TGCGCCAGCAGTCCGACAGAACTCTCTGGAAACACCATATATTTT
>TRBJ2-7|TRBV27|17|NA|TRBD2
CASSLDGGLAGVYEQYF
TGTGCCAGCAGTTTAGATGGCGGACTAGCGGGGGTCTACGAGCAGTACTTC
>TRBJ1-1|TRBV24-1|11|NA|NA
CATSDFGHAFF
TGTGCCACCAGTGATTTCGGACACGCTTTCTTT
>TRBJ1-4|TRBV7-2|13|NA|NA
CASSLASGGKLFF
TGTGCCAGCAGCTTAGCGAGCGGAGGGAAACTGTTTTTT
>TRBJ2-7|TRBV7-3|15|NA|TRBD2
CASSGGLAVSYEQYF
TGTGCCAGCAGCGGGGGACTAGCGGTTTCCTACGAGCAGTACTTC
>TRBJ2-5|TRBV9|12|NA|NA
CASSAGYGTQYF
TGTGCCAGCAGTGCGGGGTACGGGACCCAGTACTTC
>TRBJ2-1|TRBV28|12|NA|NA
CASSPGPNEQFF
TGTGCCAGCAGTCCGGGTCCTAATGAGCAGTTCTTC
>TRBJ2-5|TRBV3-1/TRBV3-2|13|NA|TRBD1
CASSRTGEETQYF
TGTGCCAGCAGTCGTACAGGGGAAGAGACCCAGTACTTC
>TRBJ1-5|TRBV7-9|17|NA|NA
CASSLDGWGTFNQPQHF
TGTGCCAGCAGCTTAGACGGCTGGGGGACATTCAATCAGCCCCAGCATTTT
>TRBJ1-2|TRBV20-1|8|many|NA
CRAPGYTF
TGCAGGGCTCCGGGCTACACCTTC
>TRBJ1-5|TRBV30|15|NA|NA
CAWSQRGGRNQPQHF
TGTGCCTGGAGCCAAAGGGGGGGTCGCAATCAGCCCCAGCATTTT
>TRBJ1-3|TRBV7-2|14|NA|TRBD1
CASSLDRAGNTIYF
TGTGCCAGCAGTTTAGACAGGGCTGGAAACACCATATATTTT